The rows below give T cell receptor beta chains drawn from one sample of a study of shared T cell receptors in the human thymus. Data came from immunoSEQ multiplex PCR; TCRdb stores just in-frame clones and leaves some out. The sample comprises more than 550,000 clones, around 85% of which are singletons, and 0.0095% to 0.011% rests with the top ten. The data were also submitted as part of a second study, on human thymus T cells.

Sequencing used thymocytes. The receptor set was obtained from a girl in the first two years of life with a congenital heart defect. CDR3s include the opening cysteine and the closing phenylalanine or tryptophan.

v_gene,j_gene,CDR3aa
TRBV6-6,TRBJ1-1,CASSSRTGGDAEAFF
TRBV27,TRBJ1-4,CASVRGRSEKLFF
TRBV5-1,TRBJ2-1,CASSWDSYNEQFF
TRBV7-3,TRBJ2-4,CASSPKALVLAKNIQYF
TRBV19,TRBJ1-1,CASSIGGRGPEAFF
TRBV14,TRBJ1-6,CASSQGEVSANSPLHF
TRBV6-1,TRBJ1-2,CASRDRGLEGGYTF
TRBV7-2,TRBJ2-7,CASSLGGQESSYEQYF
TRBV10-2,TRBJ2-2,CASSDQPLVLAGPFGLNTGELFF
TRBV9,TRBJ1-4,CASSGRWGQGPEKLFF
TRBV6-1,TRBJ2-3,CASSGTGGRKESTDTQYF
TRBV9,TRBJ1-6,CASSGTENSPLHF